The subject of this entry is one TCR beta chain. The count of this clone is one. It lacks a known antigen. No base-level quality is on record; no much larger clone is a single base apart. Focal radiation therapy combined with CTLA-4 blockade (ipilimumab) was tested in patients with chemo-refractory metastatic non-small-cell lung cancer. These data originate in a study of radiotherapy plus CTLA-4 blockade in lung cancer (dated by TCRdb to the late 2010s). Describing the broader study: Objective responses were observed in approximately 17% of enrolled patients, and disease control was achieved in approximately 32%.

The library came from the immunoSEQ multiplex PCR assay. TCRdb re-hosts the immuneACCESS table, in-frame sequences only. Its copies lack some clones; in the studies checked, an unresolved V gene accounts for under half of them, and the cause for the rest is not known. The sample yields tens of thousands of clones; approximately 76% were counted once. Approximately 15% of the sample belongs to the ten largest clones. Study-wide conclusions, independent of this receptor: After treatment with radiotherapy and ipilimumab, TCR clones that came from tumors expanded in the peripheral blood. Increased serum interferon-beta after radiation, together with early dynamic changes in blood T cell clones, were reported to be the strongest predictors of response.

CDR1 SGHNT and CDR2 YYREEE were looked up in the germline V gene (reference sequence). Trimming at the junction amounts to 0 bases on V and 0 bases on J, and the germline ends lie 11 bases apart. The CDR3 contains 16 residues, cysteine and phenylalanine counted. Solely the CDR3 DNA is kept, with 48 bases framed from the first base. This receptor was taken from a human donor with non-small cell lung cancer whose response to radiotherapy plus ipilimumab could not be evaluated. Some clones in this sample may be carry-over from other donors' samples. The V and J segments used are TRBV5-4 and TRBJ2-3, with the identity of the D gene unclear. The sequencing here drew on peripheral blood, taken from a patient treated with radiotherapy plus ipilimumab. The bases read TGTGCCAGCAGCTTGGACTTTTCGACTAGCACAGATACGCAGTATTTT. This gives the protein CASSLDFSTSTDTQYF.